These 26 T cell receptor beta chains originate from one sample sequenced in a study of T cell changes during pregnancy in multiple sclerosis. Using immunoSEQ multiplex PCR, the repertoire was profiled, and TCRdb retains in-frame clones only, with some absent. The sample shows 55,000 to 65,000 clones, roughly 94% of them seen only once. Specimen: CD8+ T cells from peripheral blood mononuclear cells, collected in the third trimester of pregnancy. These receptors all come from a female donor with multiple sclerosis, enrolled in a pregnancy study.

CDR3 in DNA: TGTGCCAGCAGTTACAGGGGGCGCGACTATGGCTACACCTTC. Translated: CASSYRGRDYGYTF. J is TRBJ1-2 and V is TRBV6-6; 7 nucleotides align to TRBD1. V shed 2 bases, J shed 3 bases, and the junction held 3 bases outside the gene matches. The CDR3 is 14 amino acids. CDR1 and CDR2 (germline): MNHNY, SVGAGI (reference sequence).

The rearrangement uses TRBV13 and TRBJ2-5; 8 bases agree with TRBD2. Germline values: CDR1 PRHDT, CDR2 FYEKMQ (reference sequence). J was trimmed by 7 bases and V by 2 bases; bases with no gene match: 15. The CDR3 is made up of 17 amino acids. For the CDR3, the DNA is TGTGCCAGCAGCTTAAGATCCAGCGGGAGTCATGGAGGGACCCAGTACTTC. It encodes CASSLRSSGSHGGTQYF.

The chain employs TRBV29-1 and TRBJ2-1; 10 bases fit TRBD2. The CDR3 is 15 amino acids. The V gene's germline CDR1 is SQVTM and CDR2 ANQGSEA. After removal of 6 bases from V and 3 bases from J, the junction contained 8 bases not matched to a gene. CDR3 loop: CSVVTSGELYNEQFF. The CDR3 coding sequence is TGCAGCGTCGTAACTAGCGGGGAGCTCTACAATGAGCAGTTCTTC.

V is TRBV5-4 and J is TRBJ2-1; 9 bases are a match to TRBD2. This CDR3 contains 17 residues. V lost 2 bases and J lost 8; bases outside the gene matches: 14. Germline CDR1 reads SGHNT; CDR2 reads YYREEE (reference sequence). The CDR3 DNA follows: TGTGCCAGCAGCTTCCCCGAGACCGGGACTAGCCCCCATGAGCAGTTCTTC. Amino acids: CASSFPETGTSPHEQFF.

In nucleotides, the CDR3 is TGCGCCAGCAGCCAAGGTGGGGGCAACTACGAGCAGTACTTC. Translating it yields CASSQGGGNYEQYF. The V and J genes are TRBV4-1 and TRBJ2-7; the D gene is possibly TRBD1 (6 bases). The germline V gene has CDR1 MGHRA and CDR2 YSYEKL. V lost 1 base to trimming and J lost 3 bases, with 10 bases between them. This CDR3 is 14 amino acids long.

The rearrangement joins TRBV28 to TRBJ2-3; TRBD2 aligns across 14 bases. The junction had 6 bases not matched to a gene; V was cut back by 5 bases and J by 2 bases. The CDR3 is made up of 17 amino acids. CDR1 is MDHEN and CDR2 is SYDVKM in the germline V gene. CDR3 coding DNA: TGTGCCAGCAGTCCCGGGACTAGCGGGAGATACACAGATACGCAGTATTTT. Translated: CASSPGTSGRYTDTQYF.

This chain joins TRBV5-6 and TRBJ2-7; possible D gene TRBD1, 5 bases. The CDR3 contains 13 residues. CDR1 is SGHDT and CDR2 is YYEEEE in the germline V gene. Trimming left V 5 bases short and J 2 bases short, with 11 bases between. CDR3 loop: CASSSGITYEQYF. The CDR3 coding sequence is TGTGCCAGCAGTTCAGGGATTACCTACGAGCAGTACTTC.

This chain uses TRBV28 with TRBJ2-7; D gene uncertain. Trimming stripped 5 bases from V and 3 bases from J, with 8 bases between. CDR3 length equals 12 residues. Per germline, CDR1 MDHEN and CDR2 SYDVKM. The CDR3 sequence is CASSTTDYEQYF. The CDR3 DNA sequence: TGTGCCAGCAGTACCACAGACTACGAGCAGTACTTC.

This chain joins TRBV7-9 and TRBJ2-5; TRBD2 is a possible D gene (6 bases). Trimming stripped 5 bases from V and 2 bases from J, with 9 bases between. Germline CDR1 SEHNR, CDR2 FQNEAQ (reference sequence). The CDR3 loop spans 13 amino acids. CDR3 in DNA: TGTGCCAGCAGCCCACGGGAGCAAGAGACCCAGTACTTC. Its translation: CASSPREQETQYF. The variable domain in full, completed from reference TRBV7-9 and TRBJ2-5, reads DTGVSQNPRHKITKRGQNVTFRCDPISEHNRLYWYRQTLGQGPEFLTYFQNEAQLEKSRLLSDRFSAERPKGSFSTLEIQRTEQGDSAMYLCASSPREQETQYFGPGTRLLVL.

The chain uses TRBV4-2 and TRBJ2-7; 11 bases agree with TRBD2. CDR1 and CDR2 from the germline V gene are LGHNA and YNFKEQ. The length of the CDR3 is 15 residues. V gave up 0 bases and J gave up 4 bases; unmatched junction bases: 2. The CDR3 loop is CASSQDIAGGYEQYF. CDR3 bases: TGTGCCAGCAGCCAAGACATAGCGGGAGGGTACGAGCAGTACTTC.

This chain links TRBV4-1 with TRBJ2-1; D might be TRBD2 (5 bases). Germline-derived CDR1 and CDR2 are MGHRA and YSYEKL. The CDR3 is 13 residues long. V dropped 5 bases and J dropped 3 bases, with 8 bases sitting between them. CDR3 amino acids: CASSGLFYNEQFF. The CDR3 coding sequence is TGCGCCAGCAGCGGACTTTTCTACAATGAGCAGTTCTTC.

In this sample, this clone turned up once. The rearrangement uses TRBV5-1 and TRBJ2-1; D may be TRBD1 (7 bases). Looked up from germline, CDR1 is SGHRS and CDR2 is YFSETQ. This CDR3 is 15 amino acids long. V was trimmed by 0 bases and J by 7 bases, leaving 14 bases between them. CDR3 DNA: TGCGCCAGCAGCTTGGGGATCCAGGGGGGAAATGAGCAGTTCTTC. Protein sequence: CASSLGIQGGNEQFF.

The genes are TRBV7-6 and TRBJ1-5; D is unresolved. The CDR3 loop spans 14 amino acids. Germline lookup yields CDR1 SGHVS and CDR2 FNYEAQ. V shed 1 base and J shed 2 bases, with 6 bases lying between them. CDR3 in DNA: TGTGCCAGCAGCTTAGGGCAAGGCAATCAGCCCCAGCATTTT. It encodes CASSLGQGNQPQHF.

The chain's CDR3 is CASYHRDRGASFHGYTF. The DNA for the CDR3 is TGTGCCAGTTACCACCGGGACAGGGGCGCTTCTTTCCATGGCTACACCTTC. This chain uses TRBV9 with TRBJ1-2; 10 bases align to TRBD1. V lost 8 bases to trimming and J lost 6 bases; unmatched junction nucleotides: 19. CDR3 size: 17 residues. The germline gives CDR1 SGDLS, CDR2 YYNGEE.

This clone appeared a few times. The chain has TRBV7-9 and TRBJ1-2; 9 bases line up with TRBD1. CDR1 SEHNR and CDR2 FQNEAQ come from the germline V gene (reference sequence). Germline trimming cut 3 bases from V and 6 bases from J; bases unmatched to any gene: 5. The CDR3 is 14 residues long. CDR3 sequence reads: CASSLGTGWHGYTF. CDR3 in DNA: TGTGCCAGCAGCTTGGGGACAGGGTGGCATGGCTACACCTTC. Variable domain in full (rest from reference TRBV7-9 and TRBJ1-2): DTGVSQNPRHKITKRGQNVTFRCDPISEHNRLYWYRQTLGQGPEFLTYFQNEAQLEKSRLLSDRFSAERPKGSFSTLEIQRTEQGDSAMYLCASSLGTGWHGYTFGSGTRLTVV.

The chain couples TRBV6-5 to TRBJ1-5; D is undetermined. CDR1 is MNHEY, CDR2 SVGAGI, per germline. The CDR3 contains 14 residues. Trimming stripped 2 bases from V and 1 base from J, with 6 bases between. The CDR3 sequence: CASSYRESNQPQHF. Written as DNA, the CDR3 is TGTGCCAGCAGTTACCGTGAGAGCAATCAGCCCCAGCATTTT.

J is TRBJ2-4 and V is TRBV27; D perhaps matches TRBD2 (7 bases). V lost 2 bases to trimming and J lost 0 bases, with 20 bases between them. CDR3 length: 19 amino acids. The V gene's germline CDR1 is MNHEY and CDR2 SMNVEV (reference sequence). The CDR3 DNA reads TGTGCCAGCAGTTTAGTGCCGACATTCGGGGGGCTAGCCAAAAACATTCAGTACTTC. This translates into CASSLVPTFGGLAKNIQYF.

The chain employs TRBV15 and TRBJ1-1; D is undetermined. This CDR3 spans 13 amino acids. Germline-derived CDR1 and CDR2 are LNHNV and YYDKDF (reference sequence). Trimming took 6 bases from V and 3 from J, leaving 11 bases between them. This CDR3 reads CATSSRADTEAFF. DNA of the CDR3: TGTGCCACCAGTTCGAGGGCGGACACTGAAGCTTTCTTT.

The V and J genes are TRBV5-4 and TRBJ1-1, with D hard to call. Trimming cost V 1 base and J 2 bases, with 9 bases left between them. This CDR3 comprises 14 residues. The germline CDR1 and CDR2 sequences are SGHNT and YYREEE (reference sequence). The CDR3 DNA reads TGTGCCAGCAGCTTGCTTGCGGGAAACACTGAAGCTTTCTTT. As protein: CASSLLAGNTEAFF. The whole variable domain, filled in from reference TRBV5-4 and TRBJ1-1, reads ETGVTQSPTHLIKTRGQQVTLRCSSQSGHNTVSWYQQALGQGPQFIFQYYREEENGRGNFPPRFSGLQFPNYSSELNVNALELDDSALYLCASSLLAGNTEAFFGQGTRLTVV.

The chain recombines TRBV2 with TRBJ2-1; D is possibly TRBD2 (5 bases). Trimming cost V 5 bases and J 12 bases, with 14 bases left between them. CDR1 is SNHLY and CDR2 is FYNNEI in the germline V gene. The CDR3 spans 12 residues. The CDR3 sequence: CASSLTLGGQFF. Here the CDR3 DNA reads TGTGCCAGCAGTTTGACCCTCGGAGGGCAGTTCTTC.

The gene calls are TRBV6-6 and TRBJ1-2; D is unresolved. The CDR3 runs to 13 residues. V lost 6 bases, J lost 8 bases, and 16 bases lay in between. Germline loops: CDR1 MNHNY, CDR2 SVGAGI (reference sequence). CDR3 sequence (DNA): TGTGCCAGCAGCGCTGGGCCCGATGGCGGCTACACCTTC. Translating gives CASSAGPDGGYTF.

This clone appeared a single time. This rearrangement joins TRBV5-8 to TRBJ2-3; the match to TRBD2 covers 8 bases. Looked up from germline, CDR1 is SGHTS and CDR2 is YDEGEE. The V gene end was trimmed by 2 bases and the J gene end by 2 bases; junction bases not matched to a gene: 4. The CDR3 contains 15 residues. CDR3 sequence (DNA): TGTGCCAGCAGCTTCGGGGGGGCATTCACAGATACGCAGTATTTT. Protein: CASSFGGAFTDTQYF.

This clone showed up just once. The chain links TRBV14 to TRBJ2-7, with TRBD2 matching 10 bases. The CDR3 has 16 amino acids. Germline CDR1 is SGHDN and CDR2 is FVKESK. After removal of 4 bases from V and 3 bases from J, the junction contained 9 bases not matched to a gene. The CDR3 spells CASSLNQREGRYEQYF. For the CDR3, the DNA is TGTGCCAGCAGCCTAAATCAGCGGGAGGGCCGCTACGAGCAGTACTTC. The complete variable domain, with remaining parts taken from reference TRBV14 and TRBJ2-7, reads EAGVTQFPSHSVIEKGQTVTLRCDPISGHDNLYWYRRVMGKEIKFLLHFVKESKQDESGMPNNRFLAERTGGTYSTLKVQPAELEDSGVYFCASSLNQREGRYEQYFGPGTRLTVT.

This clone came up once. The DNA for the CDR3 is TGCGCCAGCAGGAGGACAGCCATACTATGGGACTATGGCTACACCTTC. The encoded protein is CASRRTAILWDYGYTF. The rearrangement uses TRBV23-1 and TRBJ1-2; D is possibly TRBD1 (6 bases). TRBV23-1 is placed among ORFs of uncertain function. There are 16 residues in the CDR3. V was pared by 6 bases and J by 3 bases, with 20 bases between.

The V and J genes are TRBV30 and TRBJ1-2; TRBD1 matches 8 bases. V trimming: 2 bases; J trimming: 4 bases; junction bases outside the gene matches: 15. From germline, CDR1 is GTSNPN and CDR2 SVGIG (reference sequence). The CDR3 has 17 amino acids. The CDR3, as DNA: TGTGCCTGGAGTCCACGGTGGGTGACAGGGGATGGCTATGGCTACACCTTC. Its protein product is CAWSPRWVTGDGYGYTF.

This chain joins TRBV30 and TRBJ1-4, with TRBD1 as a possible D gene (5 bases). The V end was cut by 0 bases, the J end by 3 bases, with 14 bases between. From germline, CDR1 is GTSNPN and CDR2 SVGIG (reference sequence). The CDR3 is 16 amino acids. The CDR3 nucleotides read TGTGCCTGGAGTGTACGGTGGACAAATTCTAATGAAAAACTGTTTTTT. The encoded protein is CAWSVRWTNSNEKLFF.